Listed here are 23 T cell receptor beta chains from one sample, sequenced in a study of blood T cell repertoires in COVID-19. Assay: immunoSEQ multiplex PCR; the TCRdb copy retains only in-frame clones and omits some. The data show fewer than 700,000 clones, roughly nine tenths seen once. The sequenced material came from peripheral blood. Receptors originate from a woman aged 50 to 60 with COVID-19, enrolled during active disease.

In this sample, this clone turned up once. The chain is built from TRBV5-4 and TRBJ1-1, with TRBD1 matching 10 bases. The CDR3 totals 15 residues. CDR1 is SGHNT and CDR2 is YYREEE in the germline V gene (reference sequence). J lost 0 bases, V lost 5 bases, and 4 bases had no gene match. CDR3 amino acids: CASRSGQGVNTEAFF. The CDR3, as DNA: TGTGCCAGCAGGTCCGGACAGGGGGTGAACACTGAAGCTTTCTTT.

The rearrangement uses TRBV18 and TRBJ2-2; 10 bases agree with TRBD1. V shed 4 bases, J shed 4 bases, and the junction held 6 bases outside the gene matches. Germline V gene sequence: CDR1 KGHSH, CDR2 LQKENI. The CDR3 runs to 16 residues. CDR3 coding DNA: TGTGCCAGCTCACTCCCCTGGACAGGGGGCACCGGGGAGCTGTTTTTT. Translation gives CASSLPWTGGTGELFF.

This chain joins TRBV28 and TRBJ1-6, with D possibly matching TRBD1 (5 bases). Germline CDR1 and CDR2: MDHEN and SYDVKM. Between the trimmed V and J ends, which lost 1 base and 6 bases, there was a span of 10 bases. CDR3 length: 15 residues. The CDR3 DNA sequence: TGTGCCAGCAGTTTATCAGGGAGGGGTAATTCACCCCTCCACTTT. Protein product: CASSLSGRGNSPLHF.

CDR3 residues: CASIGDRENSPLHF. As DNA, the CDR3 is TGTGCCAGCATAGGGGACAGGGAAAATTCACCCCTCCACTTT. The V gene is TRBV2, the J gene TRBJ1-6, with 9 bases aligning to TRBD1. The CDR3 covers 14 residues. CDR1 SNHLY and CDR2 FYNNEI come from the germline V gene. J gave up 7 bases and V 7 bases, and 5 bases lay outside the gene matches.

CDR3: CASSLGQGTVQYF. For the CDR3, the DNA is TGTGCCAGCAGCTTAGGGCAGGGGACGGTGCAGTACTTC. This chain links TRBV7-3 with TRBJ2-7; possibly TRBD1 for D (6 bases). Trimming left V 2 bases short and J 9 bases short, with 14 bases between. CDR1 SGHTA and CDR2 FQGTGA come from the germline V gene. The CDR3 runs to 13 residues.

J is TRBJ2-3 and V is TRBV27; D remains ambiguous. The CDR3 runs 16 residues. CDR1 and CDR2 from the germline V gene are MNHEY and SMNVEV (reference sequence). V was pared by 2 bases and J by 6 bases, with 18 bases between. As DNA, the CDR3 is TGTGCCAGCAGTTTAATAGGTGGTACAGTACTTGATACGCAGTATTTT. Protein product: CASSLIGGTVLDTQYF.

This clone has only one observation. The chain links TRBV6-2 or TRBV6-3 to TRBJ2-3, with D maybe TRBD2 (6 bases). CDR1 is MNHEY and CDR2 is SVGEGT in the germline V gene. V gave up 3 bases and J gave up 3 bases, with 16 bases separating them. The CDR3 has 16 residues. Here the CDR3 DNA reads TGTGCCAGCAGTTATCGGGACTGGATGGGAACAGATACGCAGTATTTT. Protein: CASSYRDWMGTDTQYF.

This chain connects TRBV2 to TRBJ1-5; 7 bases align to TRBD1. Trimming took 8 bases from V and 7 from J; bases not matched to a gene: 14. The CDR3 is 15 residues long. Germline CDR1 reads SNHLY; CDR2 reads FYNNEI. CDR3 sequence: CASGKGTGAGQPQHF. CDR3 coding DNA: TGTGCCAGCGGAAAAGGTACAGGGGCTGGGCAGCCCCAGCATTTT.

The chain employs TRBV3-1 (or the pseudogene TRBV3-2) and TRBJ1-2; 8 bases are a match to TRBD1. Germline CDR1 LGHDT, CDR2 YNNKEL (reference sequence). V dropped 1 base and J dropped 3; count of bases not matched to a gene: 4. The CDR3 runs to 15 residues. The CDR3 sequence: CASSQASGGDYGYTF. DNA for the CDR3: TGTGCCAGCAGCCAAGCATCAGGGGGCGACTATGGCTACACCTTC.

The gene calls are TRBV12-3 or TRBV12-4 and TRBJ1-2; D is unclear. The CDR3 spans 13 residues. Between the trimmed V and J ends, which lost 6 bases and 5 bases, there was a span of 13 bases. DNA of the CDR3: TGTGCCAGCAGGCCCACGCGGCCTTATGGCTACACCTTC. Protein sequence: CASRPTRPYGYTF.

CDR3 loop: CASSSGQFNGYTF. In nucleotides, the CDR3 is TGTGCCAGCAGTTCGGGACAATTTAATGGCTACACCTTC. The genes are TRBV6-5 and TRBJ1-2; perhaps TRBD1 as D (6 bases). CDR3 length equals 13 residues. The V end was cut by 4 bases, the J end by 6 bases, with 12 bases between. Germline-derived CDR1 and CDR2 are MNHEY and SVGAGI.

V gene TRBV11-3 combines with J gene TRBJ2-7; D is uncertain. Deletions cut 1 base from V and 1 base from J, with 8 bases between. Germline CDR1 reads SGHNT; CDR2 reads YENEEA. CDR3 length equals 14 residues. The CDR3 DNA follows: TGTGCCAGCAGCTTAGGGTTCGGTTCCTACGAGCAGTACTTC. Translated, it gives CASSLGFGSYEQYF.

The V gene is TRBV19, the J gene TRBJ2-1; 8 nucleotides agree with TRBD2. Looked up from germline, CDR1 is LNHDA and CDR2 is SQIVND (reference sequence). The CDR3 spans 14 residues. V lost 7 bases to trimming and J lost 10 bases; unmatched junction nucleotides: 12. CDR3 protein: CASNMAGGPSEQFF. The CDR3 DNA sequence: TGTGCCAGTAATATGGCGGGGGGCCCTTCGGAGCAGTTCTTC.

The CDR3 here is CASKVDRNNYGYTF. The CDR3 DNA follows: TGTGCCAGCAAGGTGGACAGAAACAACTATGGCTACACCTTC. The chain combines TRBV2 with TRBJ1-2, with TRBD1 as a possible D gene (6 bases). Per the germline V gene, CDR1 is SNHLY and CDR2 is FYNNEI. This CDR3 region has 14 residues. Trimming cost V 7 bases and J 2 bases, with 14 bases left between them.

In DNA form, the CDR3 reads TGTGCCAGCAGAATACAGGGGAGTCCAACTGAAGCTTTCTTT. The encoded protein is CASRIQGSPTEAFF. The chain has TRBV27 and TRBJ1-1, with TRBD1 identical over 7 bases. CDR1 is MNHEY, CDR2 SMNVEV, per germline (reference sequence). This CDR3 contains 14 residues. The V segment lost 6 bases and the J segment 5 bases; nucleotides outside the gene matches: 9.

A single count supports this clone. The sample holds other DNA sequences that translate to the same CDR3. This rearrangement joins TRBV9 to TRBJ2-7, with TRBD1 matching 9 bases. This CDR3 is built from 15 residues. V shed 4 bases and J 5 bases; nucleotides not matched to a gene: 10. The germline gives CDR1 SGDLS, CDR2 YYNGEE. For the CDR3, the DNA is TGTGCCAGCAGCCCCCGGACAGGGGTCAGGGACGAGCAGTACTTC. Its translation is CASSPRTGVRDEQYF.

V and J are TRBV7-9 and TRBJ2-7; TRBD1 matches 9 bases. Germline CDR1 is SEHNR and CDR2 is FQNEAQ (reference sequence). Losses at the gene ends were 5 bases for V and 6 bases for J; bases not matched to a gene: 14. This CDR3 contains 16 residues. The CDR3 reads CASSLPPTGGKGEQYF. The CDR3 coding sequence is TGTGCCAGCAGCCTACCTCCGACAGGGGGAAAAGGCGAGCAGTACTTC.

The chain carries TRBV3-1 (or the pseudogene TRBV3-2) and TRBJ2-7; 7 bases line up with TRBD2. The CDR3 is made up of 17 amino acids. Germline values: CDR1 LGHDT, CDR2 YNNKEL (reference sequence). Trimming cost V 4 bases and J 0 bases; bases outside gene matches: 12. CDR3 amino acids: CASSRWRGTTSSYEQYF. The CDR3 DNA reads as TGTGCCAGCAGCCGATGGCGGGGGACTACCAGCTCCTACGAGCAGTACTTC.

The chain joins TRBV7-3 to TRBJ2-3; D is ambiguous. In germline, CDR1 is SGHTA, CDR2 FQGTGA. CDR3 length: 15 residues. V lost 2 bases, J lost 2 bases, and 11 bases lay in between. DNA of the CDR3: TGTGCCAGCAGCTTACAGAATGTACCCACAGATACGCAGTATTTT. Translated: CASSLQNVPTDTQYF.

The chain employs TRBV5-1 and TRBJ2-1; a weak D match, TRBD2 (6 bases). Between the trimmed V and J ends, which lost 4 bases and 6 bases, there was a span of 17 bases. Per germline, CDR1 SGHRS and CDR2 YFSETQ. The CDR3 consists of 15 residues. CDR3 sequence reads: CASSLAGGEGNEQFF. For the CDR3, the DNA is TGCGCCAGCAGCCTCGCAGGCGGGGAAGGCAATGAGCAGTTCTTC. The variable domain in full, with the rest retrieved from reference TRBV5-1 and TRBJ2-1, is KAGVTQTPRYLIKTRGQQVTLSCSPISGHRSVSWYQQTPGQGLQFLFEYFSETQRNKGNFPGRFSGRQFSNSRSEMNVSTLELGDSALYLCASSLAGGEGNEQFFGPGTRLTVL.

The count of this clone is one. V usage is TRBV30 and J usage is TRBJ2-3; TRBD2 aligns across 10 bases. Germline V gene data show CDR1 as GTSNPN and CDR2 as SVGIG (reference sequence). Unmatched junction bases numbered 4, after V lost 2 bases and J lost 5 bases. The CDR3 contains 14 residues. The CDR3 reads CAWSSGGAVDTQYF. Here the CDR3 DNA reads TGTGCCTGGAGTAGCGGGGGGGCTGTAGATACGCAGTATTTT.

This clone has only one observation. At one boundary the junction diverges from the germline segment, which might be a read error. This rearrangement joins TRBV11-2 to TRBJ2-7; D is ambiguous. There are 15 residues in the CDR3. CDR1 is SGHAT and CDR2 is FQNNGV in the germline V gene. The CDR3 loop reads CASTLQVGSSYEQYF. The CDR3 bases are TGTGCCAGCACCTTACAAGTCGGGTCCTCCTACGAGCAGTACTTC.

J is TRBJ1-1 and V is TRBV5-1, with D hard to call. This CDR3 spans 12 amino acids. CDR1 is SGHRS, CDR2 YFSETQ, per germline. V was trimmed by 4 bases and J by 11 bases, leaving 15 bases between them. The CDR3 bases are TGCGCCAGCAGCCTTGAGGGAGTTAGCGCTTTCTTT. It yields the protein CASSLEGVSAFF.